A selection of T cell receptor beta chains follows, all from one sample in a study of blood T cell repertoires in COVID-19. Clones were read by immunoSEQ multiplex PCR, and TCRdb kept only the in-frame ones, dropping some. The repertoire holds a few hundred thousand clones, with more than 70% as singletons. What was sequenced was PBMCs or T cells enriched from blood (not recorded which). These receptors all stem from a woman in her late teens or twenties who had been exposed to COVID-19. Each CDR3 is given with its conserved first and last residue. The D gene is left open where the match is weak. Size values are once, few and many counts, or a class for expanded clones, and some rows have none.

J,V,size,D,DNA,CDR3
TRBJ1-1,TRBV5-4,-,TRBD1,TGTGCCAGCAGCCCTAGACAGGGGGCGTCCACTGAAGCTTTCTTT,CASSPRQGASTEAFF
TRBJ1-1,TRBV5-6,once,-,TGTGCCAGCAGCTTGGGGACAACCCAGAACACTGAAGCTTTCTTT,CASSLGTTQNTEAFF
TRBJ1-6,TRBV5-4,-,-,TGTGCCAGCAGCTTGGTGGCAGGTTTAGGTTCACCCCTCCACTTT,CASSLVAGLGSPLHF
TRBJ2-2,TRBV28,-,TRBD2,TGTGCCAGCAGCAGAACTAGCGGGGGGGCCCTCGGGGAGCTGTTTTTT,CASSRTSGGALGELFF
TRBJ1-5,TRBV19,once,TRBD1,TGTGCCAGTAGTAAGGACAGGTTAGATCAGCCCCAGCATTTT,CASSKDRLDQPQHF
TRBJ1-1,TRBV14,-,-,TGTGCCAGCAGCTCTCGGGAGGGGGGGTTGAACACTGAAGCTTTCTTT,CASSSREGGLNTEAFF
TRBJ2-7,TRBV6-5,-,-,TGTGCCAGCAGTTCCAGGCCACGCGTAGATTACTACGAGCAGTACTTC,CASSSRPRVDYYEQYF
TRBJ2-3,TRBV9,-,-,TGTGCCAGCAGCGAGGGATTTGGACACTCAGATACGCAGTATTTT,CASSEGFGHSDTQYF
TRBJ2-5,TRBV11-2,-,-,TGTGCCAGCAGAAGGAGGACAGTAGAAGAGACCCAGTACTTC,CASRRRTVEETQYF
TRBJ1-5,TRBV6-2/TRBV6-3,-,-,TGTGCCAGCAGTTACCACCCCGGGGGCAATCAGCCCCAGCATTTT,CASSYHPGGNQPQHF
TRBJ2-1,TRBV27,-,TRBD2,TGTGCCAGCAGTCCTCTAGCGGGGAGCTCCTACAATGAGCAGTTCTTC,CASSPLAGSSYNEQFF
TRBJ1-3,TRBV28,-,TRBD1,TGTGCCAGCTGGCCGGGACAGGCGACATTGGGTGGAAACACCATATATTTT,CASWPGQATLGGNTIYF
TRBJ2-4,TRBV11-2,-,-,TGTGCCAGCGGAGGCCCAGGAGGGCAAGGGAACATTCAGTACTTC,CASGGPGGQGNIQYF
TRBJ1-2,TRBV4-2,-,TRBD1,TGTGCCAGCAGCCAACCCTCGGAGGGGGCGCTGGGCCTGGCTTATGGCTACACCTTC,CASSQPSEGALGLAYGYTF
TRBJ2-2,TRBV24-1,-,-,TGTGCCACCAGTGAGGGGGGATCCACCGGGGAGCTGTTTTTT,CATSEGGSTGELFF
TRBJ1-2,TRBV11-2,-,TRBD1,TGTGCCAGCAGCTTAGTAGGGACAGAGGTTGGCTACACCTTC,CASSLVGTEVGYTF
TRBJ1-4,TRBV24-1,-,TRBD1,TGTGCCACCAGCGACAGGGGAGATGAAAAACTGTTTTTT,CATSDRGDEKLFF
TRBJ2-1,TRBV5-4,-,TRBD2,TGTGCCAGCATCGATAAACTAGCGGGAGAAAGGAATGAGCAGTTCTTC,CASIDKLAGERNEQFF
TRBJ2-7,TRBV19,once,-,TGTGCCAGTAGTATTGGACGGGCTTCGGGGGACGAGCAGTACTTC,CASSIGRASGDEQYF
TRBJ2-2,TRBV5-1,-,-,TGCGCCAGCAGCTTGATGAGTAACACCGGGGAGCTGTTTTTT,CASSLMSNTGELFF
TRBJ2-3,TRBV20-1,-,-,TGCAGTGCCAGTGGAACCGGGGATACGCAGTATTTT,CSASGTGDTQYF
TRBJ1-4,TRBV5-1,once,TRBD1,TGCGCCAGCAGCTTGGAGGGACAGCCAACTAATGAAAAACTGTTTTTT,CASSLEGQPTNEKLFF
TRBJ1-4,TRBV7-9,-,TRBD1,TGTGCCAGCAGCACAAGACAGGGGCGGAGTGAAAAACTGTTTTTT,CASSTRQGRSEKLFF
TRBJ2-3,TRBV29-1,-,TRBD2,TGCAGCGTGGGTTGGGGAGCGGGAGAATCCGATACGCAGTATTTT,CSVGWGAGESDTQYF
TRBJ1-1,TRBV2,few,-,TGTGCCAGTAGAAGGGGTGGGACTGAAGCTTTCTTT,CASRRGGTEAFF
TRBJ1-2,TRBV15,-,TRBD1,TGTGCCACCAGCAGAGCGACGACAGGGGAGAGTGGCTACACCTTC,CATSRATTGESGYTF
TRBJ2-1,TRBV7-3,-,-,TGTGCCAGCAGCTTAATGGCGGGGGCTTTAAATGAGCAGTTCTTC,CASSLMAGALNEQFF
TRBJ2-3,TRBV19,-,-,TGTGCCAGTAGTACCCTAGCCCCTAGCACAGATACGCAGTATTTT,CASSTLAPSTDTQYF
TRBJ2-7,TRBV11-2,-,TRBD2,TGTGCCAGCAGCCTCGGACTAGCTCCCGAGCAGTACTTC,CASSLGLAPEQYF
TRBJ2-7,TRBV7-2,-,-,TGTGCCAGCAGCGCTGGTACTAGCTACGAGCAGTACTTC,CASSAGTSYEQYF
TRBJ2-1,TRBV5-6,-,TRBD2,TGTGCCAGCAGACCAGGACTAGCGGGGGGCAATGAGCAGTTCTTC,CASRPGLAGGNEQFF
TRBJ2-4,TRBV2,-,-,TGTGCCAGCGAGGGGACTAAAAACATTCAGTACTTC,CASEGTKNIQYF
TRBJ1-4,TRBV7-9,-,TRBD1,TGTGCCAGCACCACAGGGGATAATGAAAAACTGTTTTTT,CASTTGDNEKLFF
TRBJ1-1,TRBV4-2,-,-,TGTGCCAGCAGCCCTCAGGTTCTTAACACTGAAGCTTTCTTT,CASSPQVLNTEAFF
TRBJ2-5,TRBV11-3,once,-,TGTGCCAGCAGCTCTGGCGGGGTGAGGGAACAAGAGACCCAGTACTTC,CASSSGGVREQETQYF
TRBJ2-3,TRBV13,-,-,TGTGCCAGCAGCTTAGTCCGACTAGTACCAGATACGCAGTATTTT,CASSLVRLVPDTQYF
TRBJ2-7,TRBV21-1,-,-,TGTGCCAGCAGCAAACCACCTTTACAGGGCAGGGCCTACGAGCAGTACTTC,CASSKPPLQGRAYEQYF
TRBJ2-7,TRBV4-3,-,TRBD2,TGCGCCAGCAGCCACGCCGGTGGACTAGCGGGGCACGAGCAGTACTTC,CASSHAGGLAGHEQYF
TRBJ2-7,TRBV30,-,-,TGTGCCTGGAGTCCCCGGGCTAGCGACGAGCAGTACTTC,CAWSPRASDEQYF
TRBJ2-2,TRBV7-7,-,TRBD2,TGTGCCAGCAGCTCCGGGGGGTACACCGGGGAGCTGTTTTTT,CASSSGGYTGELFF
TRBJ2-1,TRBV19,-,TRBD2,TGTGCCAGTAGTACCCCGCTAGCGGGGGCCTACAATGAGCAGTTCTTC,CASSTPLAGAYNEQFF
TRBJ2-7,TRBV5-5,-,TRBD2,TGTGCCAGCAGCTTGGATGTGACTAGCGGCAACTACGAGCAGTACTTC,CASSLDVTSGNYEQYF
TRBJ2-7,TRBV10-2,-,TRBD2,TGCGCCAGCAGAAATGGACTAGCGGGAAGTCAAGAGCAGTACTTC,CASRNGLAGSQEQYF
TRBJ1-3,TRBV28,-,-,TGTGCCAGCAGTTCCGGGACAACTGCAAACACCATATATTTT,CASSSGTTANTIYF
TRBJ1-3,TRBV18,-,-,TGTGCCAGCTCACCACCTACAGGGAACTCTGGAAACACCATATATTTT,CASSPPTGNSGNTIYF
TRBJ2-5,TRBV5-6,-,TRBD2,TGTGCCAGCAGCTTGGCCCTTGGGGCGGGGGTCACGGTCCCAGAGACCCAGTACTTC,CASSLALGAGVTVPETQYF
TRBJ2-2,TRBV15,-,-,TGTGCCACCAGCAGAGATGTGGCACCCTCCCAAGAGCTGTTTTTT,CATSRDVAPSQELFF
TRBJ2-5,TRBV11-3,-,-,TGTGCCAGCAGCCCTAACAGGGCCCAAGAGACCCAGTACTTC,CASSPNRAQETQYF
TRBJ2-7,TRBV18,-,TRBD2,TGTGCCAGCTCACCACTAGCGGGAGATTCCTACGAGCAGTACTTC,CASSPLAGDSYEQYF
TRBJ1-1,TRBV2,-,-,TGTGCCAGCAGTGAAGGAACGGTGAACACTGAAGCTTTCTTT,CASSEGTVNTEAFF
TRBJ1-4,TRBV5-1,-,-,TGCGCCAGCAGCTTGGGAGATAATGAAAAACTGTTTTTT,CASSLGDNEKLFF
TRBJ2-7,TRBV28,once,TRBD1,TGTGCCAGCAGTTTTTCGGGTACAGGGGGCCGCTACGAGCAGTACTTC,CASSFSGTGGRYEQYF